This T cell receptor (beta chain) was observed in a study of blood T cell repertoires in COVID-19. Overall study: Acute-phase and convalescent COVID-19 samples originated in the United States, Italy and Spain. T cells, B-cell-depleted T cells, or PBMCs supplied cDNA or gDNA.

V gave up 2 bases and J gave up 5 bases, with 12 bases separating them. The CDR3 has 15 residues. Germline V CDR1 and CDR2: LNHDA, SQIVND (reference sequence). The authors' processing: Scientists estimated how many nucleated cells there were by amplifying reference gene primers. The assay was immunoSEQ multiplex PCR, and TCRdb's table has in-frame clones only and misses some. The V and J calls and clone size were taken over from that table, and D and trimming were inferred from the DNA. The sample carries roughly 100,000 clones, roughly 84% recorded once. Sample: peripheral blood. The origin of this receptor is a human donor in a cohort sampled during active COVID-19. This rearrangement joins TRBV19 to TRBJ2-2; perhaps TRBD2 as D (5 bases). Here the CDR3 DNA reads TGTGCCAGTAGTATAATAGGCGGGCTTACCGGGGAGCTGTTTTTT. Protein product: CASSIIGGLTGELFF. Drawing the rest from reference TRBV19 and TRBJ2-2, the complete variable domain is DGGITQSPKYLFRKEGQNVTLSCEQNLNHDAMYWYRQDPGQGLRLIYYSQIVNDFQKGDIAEGYSVSREKKESFPLTVTSAQKNPTAFYLCASSIIGGLTGELFFGEGSRLTVL.